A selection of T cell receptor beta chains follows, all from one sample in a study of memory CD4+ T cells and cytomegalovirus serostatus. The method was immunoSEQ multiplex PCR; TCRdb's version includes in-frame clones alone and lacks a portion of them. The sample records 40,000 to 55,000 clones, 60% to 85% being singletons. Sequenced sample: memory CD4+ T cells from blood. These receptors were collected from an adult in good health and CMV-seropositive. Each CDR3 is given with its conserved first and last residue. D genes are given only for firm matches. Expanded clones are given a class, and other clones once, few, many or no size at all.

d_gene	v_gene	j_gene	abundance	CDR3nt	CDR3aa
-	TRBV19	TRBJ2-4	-	TGTGCCAGTAGTTTGGCCGCAGCCAAAAACATTCAGTACTTC	CASSLAAAKNIQYF
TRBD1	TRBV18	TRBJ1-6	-	TGTGCCAGCTCACCGATACCGGGACAGGGGACTTCACCCCTCCACTTT	CASSPIPGQGTSPLHF
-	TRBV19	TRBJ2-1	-	TGTGCCAGTAGTATAGAAGGCGGGACCCAGACCCAGTTCTTC	CASSIEGGTQTQFF
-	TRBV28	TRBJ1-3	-	TGTGCCAGCCGACAGTTCTCTGGAAACACCATATATTTT	CASRQFSGNTIYF
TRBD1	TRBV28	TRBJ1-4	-	TGTGCCAGCAGTTTACGTAGGACAGGGAGAGAAAAACTGTTTTTT	CASSLRRTGREKLFF
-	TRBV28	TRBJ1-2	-	TGTGCCAGCAGTCGACTTAACTATGGCTACACCTTC	CASSRLNYGYTF
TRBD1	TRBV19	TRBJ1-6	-	TGTGCCAGCCAAGGGGACAGGAGGGATCTCCTCCACTTT	CASQGDRRDLLHF
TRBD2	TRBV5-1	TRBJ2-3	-	TGCGCCAGCAGACGGGGGGGTAGCACAGATACGCAGTATTTT	CASRRGGSTDTQYF
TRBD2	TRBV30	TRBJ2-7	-	TGTGCCTGGAGTCTAGCGGGGTATCAGAGCGAGCAGTACTTC	CAWSLAGYQSEQYF
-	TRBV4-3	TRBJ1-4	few	TGCGCCAGCAGCCAACAGGGATACGAAAAACTGTTTTTT	CASSQQGYEKLFF
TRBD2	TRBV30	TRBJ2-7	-	TGTGCCTGGAGCGGGGGGAGGAGCTCCTACGAGCAGTACTTC	CAWSGGRSSYEQYF
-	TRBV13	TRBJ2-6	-	TGTGCCAGCAGCTTATACCGCCCAGGGATGGGGGCCAACGTCCTGACTTTC	CASSLYRPGMGANVLTF
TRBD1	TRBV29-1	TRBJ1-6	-	TGCAGCGTTGGGGGGACAGCCAACCCAAATCCACCCCTCCACTTT	CSVGGTANPNPPLHF
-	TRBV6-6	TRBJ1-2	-	TGTGCCAGCAGTTCCAACACAGGGCTCGGCTATGGCTACACCTTC	CASSSNTGLGYGYTF
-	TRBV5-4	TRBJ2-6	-	TGTGCCAGCAGCTCAGCAGTCTCTGGGGCCAACGTCCTGACTTTC	CASSSAVSGANVLTF
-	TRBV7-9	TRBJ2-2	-	TGTGCCAGCAGCTATACCGCCAAACGTAACACCGGGGAGCTGTTTTTT	CASSYTAKRNTGELFF
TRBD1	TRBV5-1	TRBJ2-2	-	TGCGCCAGCAGCTACAGGGGGCGGGATGGCGCCGGGGAGCTGTTTTTT	CASSYRGRDGAGELFF
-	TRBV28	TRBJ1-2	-	TGTGCCAGCACCACGGGGTATAGGGGCTACACCTTC	CASTTGYRGYTF
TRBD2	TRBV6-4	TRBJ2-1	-	TGTGCCAGCAGCCAAGGGACTAGCGGGAGCCGGAATGAGCAGTTCTTC	CASSQGTSGSRNEQFF
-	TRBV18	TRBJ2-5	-	TGTGCCAGCTCACCACTTAGCACCAACCAAGAGACCCAGTACTTC	CASSPLSTNQETQYF
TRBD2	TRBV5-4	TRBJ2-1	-	TGTGCCAGCAGCTCTGGGACTAGCGGGAGATTCGATGAGCAGTTCTTC	CASSSGTSGRFDEQFF
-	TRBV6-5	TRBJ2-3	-	TGTGCCAGCAGTTACAAGGGGCGTCCAGATACGCAGTATTTT	CASSYKGRPDTQYF
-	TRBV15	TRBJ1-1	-	TGTGCCACCAGCAGCGCTCAAGGCTGGGGCGGAAAAAACACTGAAGCTTTCTTT	CATSSAQGWGGKNTEAFF
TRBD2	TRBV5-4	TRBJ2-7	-	TGTGCCAGCAGCTTGGTTTCCGGGACTAGCGGGAGTAAGCACGAGCAGTACTTC	CASSLVSGTSGSKHEQYF
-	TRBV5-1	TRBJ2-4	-	TGCGCCAGCAGCTTTGAACAGTCCTCGAACATTCAGTACTTC	CASSFEQSSNIQYF
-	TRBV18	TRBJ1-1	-	TGTGCCAGCTCACCTTGGGGGACAAACATGAACACTGAAGCTTTCTTT	CASSPWGTNMNTEAFF
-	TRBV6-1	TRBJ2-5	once	TGTGCCAGCAGTGGAGGAGGGCGATTGGGAGAGACCCAGTACTTC	CASSGGGRLGETQYF
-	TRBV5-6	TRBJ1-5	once	TGTGCCAGCACCAGACGGGGAAGCAATCAGCCCCAGCATTTT	CASTRRGSNQPQHF
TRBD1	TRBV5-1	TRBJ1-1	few	TGCGCCAGCAGCCTAGGGACAGGGCCGGGGAACACTGAAGCTTTCTTT	CASSLGTGPGNTEAFF
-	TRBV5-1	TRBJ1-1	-	TGCGCCAGCAACCCGGCCACAGGGAACACTGAAGCTTTCTTT	CASNPATGNTEAFF
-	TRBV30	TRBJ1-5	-	TGTGCCTGGAGTGTTGGGGGAAATTATCAGCCCCAGCATTTT	CAWSVGGNYQPQHF